This TCR beta chain is from a study of T cell responses to AZD1222 COVID-19 vaccine. This clone came up once. The assay was immunoSEQ multiplex PCR, and TCRdb's table has in-frame clones only and misses some. The sample has about 120,000 clones, 88% seen once. The V end was cut by 0 bases, the J end by 7 bases, with 10 bases between. Germline-derived CDR1 and CDR2 are LGHDT and YNNKEL (reference sequence). This CDR3 region has 13 residues. The specimen was peripheral blood, collected on day 0 of AZD1222 vaccination. The TCR sequence derives from an adult in good health. J is TRBJ2-7 and V is TRBV3-1 (or the pseudogene TRBV3-2); D uncertain. The CDR3 region has the DNA TGTGCCAGCAGCCAAGATGGCCCCTTTGAGCAGTACTTC. Protein sequence: CASSQDGPFEQYF.